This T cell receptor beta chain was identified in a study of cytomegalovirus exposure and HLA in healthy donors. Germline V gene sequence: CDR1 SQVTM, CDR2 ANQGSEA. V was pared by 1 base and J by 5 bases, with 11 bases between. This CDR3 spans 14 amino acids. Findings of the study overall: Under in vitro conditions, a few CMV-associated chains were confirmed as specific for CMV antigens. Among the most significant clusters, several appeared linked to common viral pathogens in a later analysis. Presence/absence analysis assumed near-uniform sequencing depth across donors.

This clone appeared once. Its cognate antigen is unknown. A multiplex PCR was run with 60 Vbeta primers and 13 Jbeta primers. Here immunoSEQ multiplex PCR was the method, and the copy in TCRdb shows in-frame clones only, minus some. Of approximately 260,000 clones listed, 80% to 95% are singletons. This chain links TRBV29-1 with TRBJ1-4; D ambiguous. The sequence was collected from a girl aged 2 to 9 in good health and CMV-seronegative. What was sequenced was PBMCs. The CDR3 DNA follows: TGCAGCGTTGAAGGATCGGACTCAAATGAAAAACTGTTTTTT. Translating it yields CSVEGSDSNEKLFF.